This T cell receptor beta chain was obtained from a study of T cell repertoires in cytomegalovirus infection. Study as a whole: Well-studied HLA-B-restricted CMV epitopes were used in the study alongside recently identified HLA-C-restricted ones. An indication of both CMV infection and matching HLA type came from public TCR beta signatures.

Trimming removed 5 bases at V and 3 bases at J, with 10 bases between. The CDR3 contains 13 residues. Germline CDR1 and CDR2: SGHRS and YFSETQ. TCRdb recomputed calls from the reads with MiXCR, one row per CDR3 protein. The sample consists of 550,000 to 700,000 distinct CDR3 sequences, roughly 42% of them appearing once. The study, taken as a whole, reports: The ex vivo response showed dominance by HLA-C-restricted CMV-specific TCR beta clonotypes. CMV carriers with the relevant HLA were identified by cumulative public TCR beta family frequency.

Remarks on this clonotype: Its cognate antigen is unknown.

The source was cultured PBMCs, collected from culture after CMV antigen stimulation. The clonotype originates from a human donor in good health (CMV status not recorded). Some clones in this sample may be carry-over from other donors' samples. The V and J genes are TRBV5-1 and TRBJ2-3; D possibly corresponds to TRBD2 (6 bases). CDR3 residues: CASRAGTTDTQYF. The CDR3 region has the DNA TGCGCCAGCAGGGCGGGAACAACAGATACGCAGTATTTT.